The rows below give T cell receptor beta chains drawn from one sample of a study of human T cells and chemical hapten exposure. TCRdb analysed the RACE reads with MiXCR anew, one entry per CDR3 protein. The table includes 120,000 to 150,000 distinct CDR3 sequences, approximately 12% detected once. Here the sequenced sample was whole blood, taken in connection with sensitization to the hapten diphenylcyclopropenone (DPC). Receptor source: a woman aged 45-65 years with alopecia areata. Some clones in this sample may be carry-over from other donors' samples. Each CDR3 is given with its conserved first and last residue. D genes are given only for firm matches. The listing skips clone size in some rows; elsewhere it reads once, few, many or a size class.

abundance: few; d_gene: -; j_gene: TRBJ1-1; v_gene: TRBV5-1; CDR3nt: TGCGCCAGCAGCTCTCAGGTCTTGAACACTGAAGCTTTCTTT; CDR3aa: CASSSQVLNTEAFF
abundance: many; d_gene: -; j_gene: TRBJ1-2; v_gene: TRBV5-1; CDR3nt: TGCGCCAGCAGCCCCGGGGGCAGAGGTGGCTACACCTTC; CDR3aa: CASSPGGRGGYTF
abundance: many; d_gene: -; j_gene: TRBJ2-3; v_gene: TRBV7-3; CDR3nt: TGTGCCAGCAGCTTAAGTGGTCCCACAGATACGCAGTATTTT; CDR3aa: CASSLSGPTDTQYF
abundance: few; d_gene: -; j_gene: TRBJ1-2; v_gene: TRBV2; CDR3nt: TGTGCCAGCAGTGAGGAGGTGAACTATGGCTACACCTTC; CDR3aa: CASSEEVNYGYTF
abundance: -; d_gene: -; j_gene: TRBJ1-5; v_gene: TRBV29-1; CDR3nt: TGCAGCGTTGCAGGGAGCGGACGCAATCAGCCCCAGCATTTT; CDR3aa: CSVAGSGRNQPQHF
abundance: many; d_gene: -; j_gene: TRBJ2-3; v_gene: TRBV7-2; CDR3nt: TGTGCCAGCAGCTCTAAGATCTTAATCTCCGTTGTGGATACGCAGTATTTT; CDR3aa: CASSSKILISVVDTQYF
abundance: -; d_gene: TRBD1; j_gene: TRBJ2-7; v_gene: TRBV20-1; CDR3nt: TGCAGTGCTAGAGATCCAGGGGGCTTAAACGAGCAGTACTTC; CDR3aa: CSARDPGGLNEQYF
abundance: many; d_gene: TRBD1; j_gene: TRBJ1-1; v_gene: TRBV7-3; CDR3nt: TGTGCCAGCAGCTCACGGACAGGGGAAGCTTTCTTT; CDR3aa: CASSSRTGEAFF
abundance: -; d_gene: TRBD1; j_gene: TRBJ1-5; v_gene: TRBV6-1; CDR3nt: TGTGCCAGCAGTGGGGACAGGGGGCGCGATTTTCAGCCCCAGCATTTT; CDR3aa: CASSGDRGRDFQPQHF
abundance: many; d_gene: -; j_gene: TRBJ2-3; v_gene: TRBV6-1; CDR3nt: TGTGCCTCCGAGGGGATGAACACAGATACGCAGTATTTT; CDR3aa: CASEGMNTDTQYF
abundance: -; d_gene: -; j_gene: TRBJ2-5; v_gene: TRBV7-2; CDR3nt: TGTGCCAGCAGCCCCGTGGGGGCGCAGACCCAGTACTTC; CDR3aa: CASSPVGAQTQYF
abundance: -; d_gene: TRBD2; j_gene: TRBJ2-1; v_gene: TRBV12-5; CDR3nt: TGTGCTAGTGGGCCGGGACTAGGTTCCTACAATGAGCAGTTCTTC; CDR3aa: CASGPGLGSYNEQFF
abundance: few; d_gene: TRBD2; j_gene: TRBJ2-1; v_gene: TRBV7-8; CDR3nt: TGTGCCAGCAGCCCGAGACTTAAAACTAGCGGGAGCGCCAATGAGCAGTTCTTC; CDR3aa: CASSPRLKTSGSANEQFF
abundance: -; d_gene: -; j_gene: TRBJ2-4; v_gene: TRBV28; CDR3nt: TGTGCCGGCAGTTCGCGAACAGGCCGAATCAAAAACATTCAGTACTTC; CDR3aa: CAGSSRTGRIKNIQYF
abundance: few; d_gene: -; j_gene: TRBJ2-3; v_gene: TRBV6-1; CDR3nt: TGTGCCAGCAGTGTAGAGCGCTCCACAGATACGCAGTATTTT; CDR3aa: CASSVERSTDTQYF
abundance: -; d_gene: TRBD1; j_gene: TRBJ2-7; v_gene: TRBV28; CDR3nt: TGTGCCAGCAGTTTAGGGACAGGCGTGTACGGCGAGCAGTACTTC; CDR3aa: CASSLGTGVYGEQYF
abundance: few; d_gene: -; j_gene: TRBJ2-3; v_gene: TRBV24-1; CDR3nt: TGTGCCACCAGTGACCCCAGGGTTGCAGATACGCAGTATTTT; CDR3aa: CATSDPRVADTQYF
abundance: many; d_gene: TRBD2; j_gene: TRBJ2-1; v_gene: TRBV7-9; CDR3nt: TGTGCCAGCAGCGGTAGCGGGAGGGGGAATGAGCAGTTCTTC; CDR3aa: CASSGSGRGNEQFF
abundance: many; d_gene: -; j_gene: TRBJ2-7; v_gene: TRBV4-3; CDR3nt: TGCGCCAGCAGCCAAGGGGACGCGAGGGCCGAGCAGTACTTC; CDR3aa: CASSQGDARAEQYF
abundance: many; d_gene: TRBD1; j_gene: TRBJ1-2; v_gene: TRBV6-2/TRBV6-3; CDR3nt: TGTGCCAGCAGTTCCAGAAGACAGGGGGGATATGGCTACACCTTC; CDR3aa: CASSSRRQGGYGYTF
abundance: few; d_gene: TRBD1; j_gene: TRBJ2-3; v_gene: TRBV20-1; CDR3nt: TGCAGTGCTCGGAGACAGGGGGCCCTCACAGATACGCAGTATTTT; CDR3aa: CSARRQGALTDTQYF
abundance: -; d_gene: -; j_gene: TRBJ2-3; v_gene: TRBV11-3; CDR3nt: TGTGCCAGCAGCCCCCATATGCGCGTATCGGGAGCAGATACGCAGTATTTT; CDR3aa: CASSPHMRVSGADTQYF
abundance: few; d_gene: TRBD2; j_gene: TRBJ2-3; v_gene: TRBV4-1; CDR3nt: TGCGCCAGCAGCCAGCGTGGGGCTAGCGGGGAGAGCACAGATACGCAGTATTTT; CDR3aa: CASSQRGASGESTDTQYF
abundance: few; d_gene: -; j_gene: TRBJ2-2; v_gene: TRBV18; CDR3nt: TGTGCCAGCTCATTGACAAGTTCGAACACCGGGGAGCTGTTTTTT; CDR3aa: CASSLTSSNTGELFF
abundance: many; d_gene: TRBD2; j_gene: TRBJ2-1; v_gene: TRBV9; CDR3nt: TGTGCCAGCAGCCCCCGACTAGCGGCAGTGAACAATGAGCAGTTCTTC; CDR3aa: CASSPRLAAVNNEQFF
abundance: -; d_gene: -; j_gene: TRBJ1-2; v_gene: TRBV7-9; CDR3nt: TGTGCCAGCAGCTACCAAACAAACCTCAACTATGGCTACACCTTC; CDR3aa: CASSYQTNLNYGYTF
abundance: many; d_gene: TRBD1; j_gene: TRBJ1-1; v_gene: TRBV5-1; CDR3nt: TGCGCCAGCAGCAGTACTGGGACAGGGATTGCCACTGAAGCTTTCTTT; CDR3aa: CASSSTGTGIATEAFF
abundance: few; d_gene: TRBD2; j_gene: TRBJ2-4; v_gene: TRBV10-3; CDR3nt: TGTGCCATCGCGGGGGGGTCCCTAGCGGGAGGACGGAACATTCAGTACTTC; CDR3aa: CAIAGGSLAGGRNIQYF
abundance: -; d_gene: -; j_gene: TRBJ2-3; v_gene: TRBV4-2; CDR3nt: TGTGCCAGCAGCCAAGATTTCACGGGCCGAGGCACAGATACGCAGTATTTT; CDR3aa: CASSQDFTGRGTDTQYF
abundance: many; d_gene: -; j_gene: TRBJ2-1; v_gene: TRBV29-1; CDR3nt: TGCAGCGTTGACCCCTTCTACAATGAGCAGTTCTTC; CDR3aa: CSVDPFYNEQFF
abundance: -; d_gene: TRBD1; j_gene: TRBJ2-3; v_gene: TRBV28; CDR3nt: TGTGCCAGCAGACTAGCCGGGACAGGGGGCAAGGATACGCAGTATTTT; CDR3aa: CASRLAGTGGKDTQYF
abundance: -; d_gene: -; j_gene: TRBJ2-1; v_gene: TRBV4-1; CDR3nt: TGCGCCAGCAGCTCGGGACTGGAAAACAATGAGCAGTTCTTC; CDR3aa: CASSSGLENNEQFF
abundance: few; d_gene: -; j_gene: TRBJ2-1; v_gene: TRBV20-1; CDR3nt: TGCAGTGCTAGAGACCCGACTAGCAATGAGCAGTTCTTC; CDR3aa: CSARDPTSNEQFF
abundance: few; d_gene: -; j_gene: TRBJ2-7; v_gene: TRBV19; CDR3nt: TGTGCCAGTAAACTCCGGGACACCTCCTACGAGCAGTACTTC; CDR3aa: CASKLRDTSYEQYF
abundance: many; d_gene: -; j_gene: TRBJ2-5; v_gene: TRBV7-2; CDR3nt: TGTGCCAGCAGCTTGACGCCCCAAGAGACCCAGTACTTC; CDR3aa: CASSLTPQETQYF
abundance: few; d_gene: -; j_gene: TRBJ2-5; v_gene: TRBV20-1; CDR3nt: TGCAGTGCTAGAGATACAGGAAGAGACGAGACCCAGTACTTC; CDR3aa: CSARDTGRDETQYF
abundance: few; d_gene: -; j_gene: TRBJ2-3; v_gene: TRBV6-6; CDR3nt: TGTGCCAGCAGTTCCCGACTACGCGATACGCAGTATTTT; CDR3aa: CASSSRLRDTQYF
abundance: many; d_gene: -; j_gene: TRBJ2-7; v_gene: TRBV18; CDR3nt: TGTGCCAGCTCACCGCAGGGTCGGGACGAGCAGTACTTC; CDR3aa: CASSPQGRDEQYF
abundance: many; d_gene: -; j_gene: TRBJ2-3; v_gene: TRBV11-2; CDR3nt: TGTGCCAGCAGCTTCCGACGGGAACCCACAGATACGCAGTATTTT; CDR3aa: CASSFRREPTDTQYF
abundance: many; d_gene: -; j_gene: TRBJ2-5; v_gene: TRBV12-3/TRBV12-4; CDR3nt: TGTGCCAGCAGTTCCCGGACTGGCCAAGAGACCCAGTACTTC; CDR3aa: CASSSRTGQETQYF
abundance: few; d_gene: TRBD1; j_gene: TRBJ2-7; v_gene: TRBV18; CDR3nt: TGTGCCAGCTCAACCCGGGACAGGGCCTACGAGCAGTACTTC; CDR3aa: CASSTRDRAYEQYF
abundance: -; d_gene: -; j_gene: TRBJ1-3; v_gene: TRBV6-5; CDR3nt: TGTGCCAGCAGCCGGGGCGAAAGAGGGAGCTCTGGAAACACCATATATTTT; CDR3aa: CASSRGERGSSGNTIYF
abundance: -; d_gene: -; j_gene: TRBJ2-6; v_gene: TRBV7-2; CDR3nt: TGTGCCAGCAGCAGAACAGGGAACTCTGGGGCCAACGTCCTGACTTTC; CDR3aa: CASSRTGNSGANVLTF
abundance: -; d_gene: -; j_gene: TRBJ2-3; v_gene: TRBV10-3; CDR3nt: TGTGCCATCAGTGAGCTGACAGGTGCAGATACGCAGTATTTT; CDR3aa: CAISELTGADTQYF
abundance: many; d_gene: TRBD2; j_gene: TRBJ2-3; v_gene: TRBV5-5; CDR3nt: TGTGCCAGCAGACTAAGACTAGCGGGCAGCACAGATACGCAGTATTTT; CDR3aa: CASRLRLAGSTDTQYF
abundance: -; d_gene: TRBD2; j_gene: TRBJ2-7; v_gene: TRBV20-1; CDR3nt: TGCAGTGCTAAGACGACCGGGACTAGGAACGGGCAGTACTTC; CDR3aa: CSAKTTGTRNGQYF
abundance: few; d_gene: TRBD1; j_gene: TRBJ1-1; v_gene: TRBV9; CDR3nt: TGTGCCAGCAGCGTAGCGTACGGACAGGGATCCACTGAAGCTTTCTTT; CDR3aa: CASSVAYGQGSTEAFF